This T cell receptor (beta chain) was sequenced during a study of T cell repertoires in cytomegalovirus infection. As for this clonotype: Its cognate antigen is unknown.

Findings of the study overall: The ex vivo response was dominated by HLA-C-restricted CMV-specific TCR beta clonotypes.

TCRdb re-analysed the reads in MiXCR, keeping a single row per CDR3 protein. The sample records some 350,000 distinct CDR3 sequences, about a third being singletons. The source material was cultured PBMCs, sampled from culture after CMV antigen stimulation. The TCR was taken from a human donor in good health (CMV status not recorded). Some clones in this sample may be carry-over from other donors' samples.

The CDR3 loop is CASSPGGRRNDEQYV. DNA for the CDR3: TGTGCCAGCAGCCCAGGGGGTCGGAGGAATGACGAGCAGTACGTC. The gene calls are TRBV7-9 and TRBJ2-7; 7 bases are a match to TRBD1. The CDR3 loop spans 15 amino acids. CDR1 is SEHNR, CDR2 FQNEAQ, per germline (reference sequence). V gave up 5 bases and J gave up 5 bases; unmatched junction bases: 12.